These 10 T cell receptor beta chains were all obtained from the same sample, sequenced in a study of graft-versus-host responses after intestinal transplantation. No cognate antigen is known for these TCRs. Profiling relied on immunoSEQ multiplex PCR, and the TCRdb table lists in-frame clones only, not all of them. The sample lists around 99,000 clones; 87% were seen once. The sequencing here drew on unstimulated CD4+ T cells sorted from spleen or lymph node cells, taken before transplant. These receptors originate from a human donor who was the organ donor for an intestinal transplant.

The gene calls are TRBV5-4 and TRBJ2-5; D is possibly TRBD1 (6 bases). The CDR3 extends over 14 amino acids. V lost 3 bases to trimming and J lost 5 bases, with 14 bases between them. The germline gives CDR1 SGHNT, CDR2 YYREEE (reference sequence). The CDR3: CASSSKQGGETQYF. The CDR3 DNA is TGTGCCAGCAGCTCGAAACAGGGCGGGGAGACCCAGTACTTC. The entire variable domain, with the rest obtained from reference TRBV5-4 and TRBJ2-5, is as follows: ETGVTQSPTHLIKTRGQQVTLRCSSQSGHNTVSWYQQALGQGPQFIFQYYREEENGRGNFPPRFSGLQFPNYSSELNVNALELDDSALYLCASSSKQGGETQYFGPGTRLLVL.

The chain joins TRBV27 to TRBJ2-7; D may be TRBD2 (6 bases). Per germline, CDR1 MNHEY and CDR2 SMNVEV (reference sequence). The CDR3 is made up of 13 amino acids. Trimming removed 2 bases at V and 3 bases at J, with 8 bases between. The DNA of the CDR3 is TGTGCCAGCAGTTTACGGCGGGGCTACGAGCAGTACTTC. The encoded protein is CASSLRRGYEQYF.

This sequence joins TRBV18 and TRBJ1-5; possibly TRBD1 for D (6 bases). The CDR3 has 15 residues. Trimming cost V 3 bases and J 5 bases, with 14 bases left between them. Germline loops: CDR1 KGHSH, CDR2 LQKENI. CDR3 in DNA: TGTGCCAGCTCACCCTCGGGTTCAGGGGATCAGCCCCAGCATTTT. It specifies CASSPSGSGDQPQHF.

This chain joins TRBV23-1 and TRBJ1-4; 7 positions agree with TRBD1. TRBV23-1 is noted as an ORF with a role that remains uncertain. This CDR3 has 14 amino acids. The V gene end was trimmed by 4 bases and the J gene end by 5 bases; junction bases not matched to a gene: 4. The DNA for the CDR3 is TGCGCCAGCAGTCCGGGACAGCAGAATGAAAAACTGTTTTTT. It codes for CASSPGQQNEKLFF.

V and J are TRBV19 and TRBJ2-3, with D unresolved. This CDR3 is 14 amino acids long. Germline-derived CDR1 and CDR2 are LNHDA and SQIVND (reference sequence). Trimming took off 3 bases at V and 0 bases at J, with 7 bases between the two ends. The CDR3 protein is CASSIGVSTDTQYF. DNA of the CDR3: TGTGCCAGTAGTATTGGGGTCAGCACAGATACGCAGTATTTT. The full variable domain, in which reference TRBV19 and TRBJ2-3 provide the parts outside the CDR3, is DGGITQSPKYLFRKEGQNVTLSCEQNLNHDAMYWYRQDPGQGLRLIYYSQIVNDFQKGDIAEGYSVSREKKESFPLTVTSAQKNPTAFYLCASSIGVSTDTQYFGPGTRLTVL.

The J gene is TRBJ1-1, the V gene TRBV6-4; the D gene is possibly TRBD1 (5 bases). The CDR3 extends over 13 amino acids. V lost 4 bases to trimming and J lost 5 bases, with 11 bases between them. Germline-derived CDR1 and CDR2 are MRHNA and SNTAGT. CDR3 nucleotides: TGTGCCAGCAGTGTGGGGCCGGGGACTGAAGCTTTCTTT. It specifies CASSVGPGTEAFF.

This chain links TRBV5-1 with TRBJ1-2; D is unclear. This CDR3 comprises 16 residues. Trimming shortened V by 0 bases and J by 7 bases, and 19 bases separated the two germline ends. Germline CDR1 and CDR2: SGHRS and YFSETQ. The CDR3 nucleotides are TGCGCCAGCAGCTTGGCGGCCGGACGTCATCTCAGTGGCTACACCTTC. Translated, it gives CASSLAAGRHLSGYTF.

The chain has TRBV19 and TRBJ2-7; 7 bases fit TRBD2. The V gene end was trimmed by 2 bases and the J gene end by 0 bases; junction bases not matched to a gene: 10. The CDR3 length is 17 residues. CDR1 and CDR2 from the germline V gene are LNHDA and SQIVND (reference sequence). The CDR3 region is CASSIFPGEGFSYEQYF. In DNA form, the CDR3 reads TGTGCCAGTAGTATATTCCCTGGGGAGGGCTTCTCCTACGAGCAGTACTTC.

V and J are TRBV6-5 and TRBJ2-5; either TRBD1 or TRBD2 may supply D (5 bases each). The CDR3 is made up of 14 amino acids. V gave up 6 bases and J gave up 9 bases, with 20 bases separating them. Germline CDR1 reads MNHEY; CDR2 reads SVGAGI. The CDR3: CASRRGVAQGAQYF. CDR3 nucleotides: TGTGCCAGCAGGCGAGGGGTGGCCCAGGGAGCCCAGTACTTC.

As to this clone: Other DNA sequences from this sample encode an identical CDR3 as well. The rearrangement uses TRBV7-2 and TRBJ2-1; 12 bases map to TRBD2. CDR3 length equals 16 residues. The germline CDR1 and CDR2 sequences are SGHTA and FQGNSA. The ends lost 3 bases at V and 1 base at J; junction bases unmatched: 1. CDR3 sequence reads: CASSFGLAGSYNEQFF. In nucleotides, the CDR3 is TGTGCCAGCAGCTTTGGACTAGCGGGGTCCTACAATGAGCAGTTCTTC.